Described below is a single T cell receptor (beta chain) sequence and its context. This specimen comes from a study of T cells after posttransplantation cyclophosphamide. Cyclophosphamide on days +3 and +4 followed busulfan-fludarabine conditioning and a marrow graft. Trimming left V 4 bases short and J 1 base short, with 15 bases between. The CDR3 contains 16 residues. Germline CDR1 MGHRA, CDR2 YSYEKL. Assay: immunoSEQ multiplex PCR; the TCRdb copy retains only in-frame clones and omits some. The table shows about 43,000 clones, with 80% to 95% occurring only once. This chain links TRBV4-1 with TRBJ2-3; D possibly corresponds to TRBD1 (6 bases). Sequencing used PBMCs, obtained less than 70 days after allogeneic stem cell transplant with posttransplant cyclophosphamide. This sequence originates from a male patient between 55 and 70 years old who received an allogeneic stem cell transplant from a related donor and was CMV-positive. Some T cells may originate from the graft donor. As DNA, the CDR3 is TGCGCCAGCAGCCTCCTCGGACAGCCCCGCACAGATACGCAGTATTTT. It codes for CASSLLGQPRTDTQYF.